The entry that follows covers one T cell receptor beta chain sequence. The antigen is not known. This entry belongs to a study of T cell repertoires in cytomegalovirus infection. Each CDR3 protein gets one entry after TCRdb re-called the reads with MiXCR. The repertoire holds approximately 910,000 distinct CDR3 sequences, with around 30% as singletons. The CDR3 spans 16 residues. The germline V and J ends were trimmed by 4 bases and 4 bases, with 19 bases remaining between them. Germline values: CDR1 LGHNA, CDR2 YSLEER. The rearrangement links TRBV4-3 to TRBJ1-2, with a weak D call TRBD1 (6 bases). Source: cultured CD8+ T cells from PBMCs, taken from culture after CMV antigen stimulation. The sequence derives from a human donor in good health (CMV status not recorded). Some clones in this sample may be carry-over from other donors' samples. The CDR3 bases are TGCGCCAGCAGCCTTGCTCCCGGGACACCTATCTATGGCTACACCTTC. Protein sequence: CASSLAPGTPIYGYTF.